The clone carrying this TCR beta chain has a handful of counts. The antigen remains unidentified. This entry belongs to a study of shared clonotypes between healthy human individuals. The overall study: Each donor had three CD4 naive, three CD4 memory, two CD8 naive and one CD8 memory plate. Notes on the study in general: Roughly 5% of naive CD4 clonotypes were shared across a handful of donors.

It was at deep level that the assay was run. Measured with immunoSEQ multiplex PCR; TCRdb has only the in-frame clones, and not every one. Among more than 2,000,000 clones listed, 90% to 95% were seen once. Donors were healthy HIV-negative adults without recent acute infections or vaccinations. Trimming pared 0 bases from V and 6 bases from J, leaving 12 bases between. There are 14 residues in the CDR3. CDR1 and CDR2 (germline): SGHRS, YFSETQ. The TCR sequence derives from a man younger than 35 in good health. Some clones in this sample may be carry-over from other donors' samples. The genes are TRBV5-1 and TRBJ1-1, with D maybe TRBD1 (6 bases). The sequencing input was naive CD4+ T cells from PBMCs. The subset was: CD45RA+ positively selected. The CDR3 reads CASSLGQAHAEAFF. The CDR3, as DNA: TGCGCCAGCAGCTTGGGACAGGCCCACGCTGAAGCTTTCTTT.